The entry below describes one T cell receptor beta chain. PCR used 60 Vbeta primers and 13 Jbeta primers. Produced via immunoSEQ multiplex PCR; TCRdb's table is partial and in-frame only. Among about 77,000 clones listed, around 78% were seen once. The sample originates from a study of cytomegalovirus exposure and HLA in healthy donors. Study in general: HLA-typed donors were the source of about 90 million unique TCRs held in an early data release.

Germline V gene data show CDR1 as MNHNY and CDR2 as SVGAGI (reference sequence). The CDR3 length is 15 residues. The J segment lost 3 bases and the V segment lost 2 bases, leaving 5 bases of the junction unmatched. The clonotype originates from a middle-aged man in good health and CMV-seronegative. The V gene is TRBV6-6, the J gene TRBJ2-7; 9 nucleotides match TRBD1. The sequenced sample was PBMCs. The CDR3 sequence is CASSYPGQGSYEQYF. For the CDR3, the DNA is TGTGCCAGCAGTTACCCCGGACAGGGGAGCTACGAGCAGTACTTC.